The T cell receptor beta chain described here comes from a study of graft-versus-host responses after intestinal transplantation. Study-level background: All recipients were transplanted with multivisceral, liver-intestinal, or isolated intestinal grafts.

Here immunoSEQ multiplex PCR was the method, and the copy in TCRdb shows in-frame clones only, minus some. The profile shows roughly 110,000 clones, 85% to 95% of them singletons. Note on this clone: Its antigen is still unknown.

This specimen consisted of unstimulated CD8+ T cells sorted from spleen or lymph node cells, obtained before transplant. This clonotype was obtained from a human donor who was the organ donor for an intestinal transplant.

This chain's CDR3 is CASSLSLGYEQYF. CDR3 DNA: TGTGCCAGCAGTTTATCGTTGGGCTACGAGCAGTACTTC. The V gene is TRBV27, the J gene TRBJ2-7; D call uncertain. Trimming removed 0 bases at V and 3 bases at J, with 6 bases between. The CDR3 sequence is 13 residues long. The germline gives CDR1 MNHEY, CDR2 SMNVEV (reference sequence).